The T cell receptor (beta chain) under discussion was sequenced for a study of Graves' ophthalmopathy and Graves' hyperthyroidism. V was pared by 5 bases and J by 6 bases, with 17 bases between. The CDR3 is 15 residues long. From germline, CDR1 is LGHDT and CDR2 YNNKEL (reference sequence). Amplifying from RNA transcripts, the study obtained TCR beta CDR3 regions. Amplification began with first-round RT-PCR using HTBI primers, then second-round multiplex PCR was performed. One entry per CDR3 protein results from TCRdb running MiXCR on the multiplex PCR reads. The sample consists of about 550,000 distinct CDR3 sequences, 39% of them appearing once. The sample holds a few counts of this clonotype. Its antigen is as yet unknown. Study-wide results and caveats: Most expanded clonotypes in thyroid above 0.001 frequency also showed up in blood.

The source material was peripheral blood or thyroid tissue (not recorded which). This chain joins TRBV3-1 and TRBJ1-5, with D perhaps TRBD1 (6 bases). The sequence was collected from an adult man with Graves' hyperthyroidism. CDR3 coding DNA: TGTGCCAGCAGCTTAACCGCAGGGGAAGGTCAGCCCCAGCATTTT. This encodes CASSLTAGEGQPQHF.